This entry lists 5 T cell receptor beta chains sequenced from one sample in a study of blood T cells in healthy people across ages (dated by TCRdb to the mid-2010s). Libraries came from 5' RACE. Instrument used: Illumina HiSeq 2500. The second PCR ran for roughly 7 to 11 cycles and used a J-beta primer mix along with a sample-barcoded 5' primer. TCRdb trimmed the raw reads at Q25, called clones with MiXCR and kept productive beta chains. One record per CDR3 amino acid sequence lists the most common genes and DNA. The sample yields about 730,000 distinct CDR3 sequences; roughly 43% were counted once. The ten most abundant clones make up under 25% of the sample. The sample comprised blood. All receptors come from a woman aged 60-75 years in good health.

J is TRBJ2-2 and V is TRBV6-5; D is perhaps TRBD1 (5 bases). Germline assignment: CDR1 MNHEY and CDR2 SVGAGI. The CDR3 is 15 residues long. The V and J ends lost 2 bases and 7 bases respectively, with 14 bases between them. The CDR3 sequence: CASSYRQGLIGELFF. In DNA form, the CDR3 reads TGTGCCAGCAGTTACAGGCAGGGATTAATCGGGGAGCTGTTTTTT.

The J gene is TRBJ2-1, the V gene TRBV28; 14 positions match TRBD2. The germline CDR1 and CDR2 sequences are MDHEN and SYDVKM. CDR3 length: 16 residues. The ends lost 5 bases at V and 12 bases at J; junction bases unmatched: 12. The CDR3 loop is CASSPQGLAGVGWQFF. The CDR3 region has the DNA TGTGCCAGCAGTCCCCAGGGACTAGCGGGAGTTGGTTGGCAGTTCTTC.

The chain couples TRBV20-1 to TRBJ2-1, with 8 bases lining up with TRBD1. Germline V gene sequence: CDR1 DFQATT, CDR2 SNEGSKA (reference sequence). After removal of 6 bases from V and 4 bases from J, the junction contained 8 bases not matched to a gene. CDR3 size: 14 residues. CDR3 coding DNA: TGCAGTGCCAGGGAGACAGGGGTATACAATGAGCAGTTCTTC. It specifies CSARETGVYNEQFF.

This clonotype was counted at least ten times. The rearrangement links TRBV20-1 to TRBJ2-1; maybe TRBD2 (7 bases). The CDR3 is 15 residues long. Per germline, CDR1 DFQATT and CDR2 SNEGSKA (reference sequence). The V gene lost 3 bases and the J gene lost 9 bases, with 21 bases spanning the gap. CDR3 DNA: TGCAGTGCTAGTCCCCGCGGGGGCGGGTGGGGTGAGCAGTTCTTC. Translating gives CSASPRGGGWGEQFF.

CDR3 bases: TGTGCCAGCAGCGTTGGCGGGAAGAGCTCCTACGAGCAGTACTTC. It translates to CASSVGGKSSYEQYF. This chain connects TRBV9 to TRBJ2-7, with D perhaps TRBD2 (6 bases). The CDR3 contains 15 residues. Trimming stripped 2 bases from V and 0 bases from J, with 12 bases between. CDR1 is SGDLS and CDR2 is YYNGEE in the germline V gene.